This T cell receptor beta chain was recovered during a study of PD-1 blockade in classical Hodgkin lymphoma (dated by TCRdb to 2020 to 2021). Concerning the study at large: Nivolumab dosing was 3 mg/kg intravenously every 2 weeks, continuing until either disease progression or unacceptable toxicity. A peripheral blood immune signature of response to PD-1 blockade in classical Hodgkin lymphoma was defined using TCR beta sequencing and CyTOF. The paper's findings and limits, for the study overall: Newly diagnosed patients were reported to have lower baseline TCR diversity than healthy donors, and relapsed/refractory patients were reported to have lower baseline TCR diversity still. The study covered only a single clinical trial cohort, and the causes of the repertoire differences, possibly disease activity or prior therapy, were still not defined. Diversity was lower in patients who began nivolumab less than 1 year after ASCT, so these patients were left out of later analyses to avoid confounding by immune reconstitution. Among trial patients, those achieving complete response had baseline diversity similar to that of newly diagnosed patients, while diversity was significantly lower in partial responders and progressors. By C4D1, a significant rise was seen in CD4+ TCR diversity but not in CD8+ TCR diversity (p=0.0027 vs p=0.16), and the rise was most apparent among complete responders (p=0.02).

The time point label, read with the paper, signifies: cycle 4 day 1 (C4D1), after 6 weeks of nivolumab. All trial patients had relapsed after autologous stem cell transplantation, with cohorts A, B and C differing in prior brentuximab vedotin exposure. Magnetic negative selection with a Miltenyi CD4+ T cell isolation kit was used to purify CD4+ T cells from thawed PBMCs. The trial cohort included some 53 patients with relapsed/refractory classical Hodgkin lymphoma, and each patient had a best overall response of complete response, partial response or progressive disease. Trial patients were treated with single-agent nivolumab in the multi-cohort phase II CheckMate 205 trial. An independent review committee assessed best overall response using the 2007 International Working Group response criteria. Trial PBMCs were obtained immediately prior to nivolumab initiation (C1D1) and on therapy at cycle 2 day 1 and cycle 4 day 1. Peripheral blood was collected in 8 mL Vacutainer Cell Preparation Tubes, from which PBMCs were isolated by centrifugation and then cryopreserved. Purified CD4+ and CD8+ fractions were prepared only for cases where an additional PBMC sample was available. On LS columns in a quadroMACS separator, the magnetically labelled cells were depleted, and the flow-through was collected as the purified fraction.

Here V drops 1 base and J drops 3 bases, and the junction holds 5 bases not matched to any gene. The germline V gene (reference sequence) specifies SGHAT as CDR1 and FQDESV as CDR2. The CDR3 runs 16 residues from the cysteine to the phenylalanine. This entry keeps only the CDR3 DNA: 48 bases, framed from base 1. On this clone: The clone's antigen remains unknown. No quality values exist for individual bases; no much larger clone is one base distant.

The Qiagen DNeasy kit was used to extract genomic DNA both from unsorted PBMCs and from the negatively selected CD4+ and CD8+ fractions. Using primers that anneal to V and J segments, immunoSEQ multiplex PCR amplified the TCR beta CDR3 regions. A synthetic immune receptor repertoire was used to minimize amplification bias, and remaining bias was computationally removed after sequencing. Per the authors' processing: Repertoire diversity was quantified as the Shannon entropy index using custom Python scripts. The unsorted, CD4+ and CD8+ repertoires were each analyzed separately, with the exception of combined analyses, where CD4+ and CD8+ sequences were merged in silico. Clonal expansion was defined as a frequency increase of at least 2-fold after treatment compared with C1D1, and clones undetected at baseline were assigned a pseudocount of 0.5. Singleton clones were defined as clones with 0 or 1 copy at C1D1, and non-singleton clones were defined as clones with 2 or more copies. Clones expanded in unsorted samples were assigned a CD4+, CD8+ or unknown annotation through matching of protein sequences in sorted samples from the same patient. Diversity changes from C1D1 to C4D1 were tested in paired samples using Wilcoxon tests. TCRdb's version of the immuneACCESS table is confined to in-frame rearrangements and falls short of the full clone set. An unresolved V gene accounts for under half of the shortfall where checked; the remainder is of unknown origin. That table furnishes V, J and clone size, whereas the DNA furnished D and trimming. Within this sample are about 19,000 clones, with roughly 83% of them counted one time only. The top ten clones comprise 2.6% of the sample.

The sequenced sample was CD4+ T cells from blood, obtained before the fourth cycle of nivolumab. The chain links TRBV11-1 with TRBJ2-2; 7 middle bases align to TRBD1. The sequence came from a human donor with classical Hodgkin lymphoma. CDR3 reads: CASSLEGTVYTGELFF. The DNA reads TGTGCCAGCAGCTTAGAAGGGACAGTGTACACCGGGGAGCTGTTTTTT.